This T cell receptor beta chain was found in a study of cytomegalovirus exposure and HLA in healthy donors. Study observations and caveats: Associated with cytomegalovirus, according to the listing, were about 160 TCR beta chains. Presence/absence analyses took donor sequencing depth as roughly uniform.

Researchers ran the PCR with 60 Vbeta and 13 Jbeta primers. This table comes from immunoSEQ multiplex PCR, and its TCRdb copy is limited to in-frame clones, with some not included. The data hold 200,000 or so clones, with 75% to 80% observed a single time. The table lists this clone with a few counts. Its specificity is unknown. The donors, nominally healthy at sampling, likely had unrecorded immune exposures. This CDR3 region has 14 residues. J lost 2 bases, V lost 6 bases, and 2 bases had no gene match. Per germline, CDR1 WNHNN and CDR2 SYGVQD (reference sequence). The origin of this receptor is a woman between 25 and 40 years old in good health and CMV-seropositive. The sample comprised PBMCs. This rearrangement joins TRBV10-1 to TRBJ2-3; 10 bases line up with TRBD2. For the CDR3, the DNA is TGCGCCAGCAGCCTAGCGGGGGACACAGATACGCAGTATTTT. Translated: CASSLAGDTDTQYF.